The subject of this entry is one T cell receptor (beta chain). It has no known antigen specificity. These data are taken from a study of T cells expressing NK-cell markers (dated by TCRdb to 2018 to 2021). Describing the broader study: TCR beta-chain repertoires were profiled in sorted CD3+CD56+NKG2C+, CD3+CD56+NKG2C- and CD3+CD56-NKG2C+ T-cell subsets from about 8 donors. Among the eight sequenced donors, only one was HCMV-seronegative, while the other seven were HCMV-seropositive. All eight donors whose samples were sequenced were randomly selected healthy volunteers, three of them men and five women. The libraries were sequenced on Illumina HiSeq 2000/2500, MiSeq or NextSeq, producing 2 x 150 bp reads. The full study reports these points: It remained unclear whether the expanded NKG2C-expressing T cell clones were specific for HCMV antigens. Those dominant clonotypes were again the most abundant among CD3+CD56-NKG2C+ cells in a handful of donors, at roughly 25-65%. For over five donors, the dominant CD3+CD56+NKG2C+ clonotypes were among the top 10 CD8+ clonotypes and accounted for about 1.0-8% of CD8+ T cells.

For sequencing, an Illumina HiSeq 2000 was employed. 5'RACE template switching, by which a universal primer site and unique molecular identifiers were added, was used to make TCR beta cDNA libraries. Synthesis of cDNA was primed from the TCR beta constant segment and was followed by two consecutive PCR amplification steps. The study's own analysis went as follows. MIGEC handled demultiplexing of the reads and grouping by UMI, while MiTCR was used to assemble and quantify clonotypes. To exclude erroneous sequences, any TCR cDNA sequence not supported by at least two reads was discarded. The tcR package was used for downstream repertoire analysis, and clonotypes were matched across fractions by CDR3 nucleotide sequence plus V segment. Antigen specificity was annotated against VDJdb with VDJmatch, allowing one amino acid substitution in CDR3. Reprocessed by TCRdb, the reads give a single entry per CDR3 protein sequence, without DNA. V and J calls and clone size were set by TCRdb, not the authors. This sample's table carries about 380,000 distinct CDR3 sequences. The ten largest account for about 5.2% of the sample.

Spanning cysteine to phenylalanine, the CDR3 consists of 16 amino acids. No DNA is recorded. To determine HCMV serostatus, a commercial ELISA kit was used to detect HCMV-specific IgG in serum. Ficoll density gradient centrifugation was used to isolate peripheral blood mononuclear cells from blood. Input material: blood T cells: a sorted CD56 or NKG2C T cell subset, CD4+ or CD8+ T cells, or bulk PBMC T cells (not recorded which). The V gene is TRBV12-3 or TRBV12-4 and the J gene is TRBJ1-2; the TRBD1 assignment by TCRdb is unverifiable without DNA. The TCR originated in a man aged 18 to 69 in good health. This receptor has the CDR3 CASSVQGAMDNYGYTF.